One and the same sample provided the 15 T cell receptor beta chains below, sequenced in a study of shared clonotypes between healthy human individuals. Only CD45RO-negative cells positively selected for CCR7 counted as naive CD8 cells, so terminally differentiated effector memory CD45RA+ cells were excluded. The data were produced by immunoSEQ multiplex PCR, yet TCRdb's version contains in-frame clones alone and is incomplete. The table records about 2.2 million clones, roughly 93% of them present only once. The sequencing sample was made of naive CD8+ T cells from PBMCs. These receptor sequences come from a man between 18 and 29 years old in good health. Some clones in this sample may be carry-over from other donors' samples.

The gene calls are TRBV14 and TRBJ1-1, with D possibly being TRBD1 (5 bases). The length of the CDR3 is 13 residues. The germline V gene has CDR1 SGHDN and CDR2 FVKESK. Trimming removed 3 bases at V and 0 bases at J, with 5 bases between. CDR3 coding DNA: TGTGCCAGCAGCCAGACAGTGAACACTGAAGCTTTCTTT. It is translated as CASSQTVNTEAFF.

V and J are TRBV11-1 and TRBJ2-1; D is uncertain. V lost 5 bases, J lost 3 bases, and 2 bases lay in between. Germline CDR1 SGHAT, CDR2 FQDESV (reference sequence). CDR3 size: 11 residues. CDR3 in DNA: TGTGCCAGCAGCAACTACAATGAGCAGTTCTTC. It encodes CASSNYNEQFF.

The chain is built from TRBV15 and TRBJ2-5; D is ambiguous. The germline gives CDR1 LNHNV, CDR2 YYDKDF (reference sequence). V was trimmed by 8 bases and J by 1 base, leaving 11 bases between them. The CDR3 extends over 13 amino acids. This CDR3 reads CATSAASQETQYF. Written as DNA, the CDR3 is TGTGCCACCTCCGCAGCGAGCCAAGAGACCCAGTACTTC. The whole variable domain, remainder taken from reference TRBV15 and TRBJ2-5, is DAMVIQNPRYQVTQFGKPVTLSCSQTLNHNVMYWYQQKSSQAPKLLFHYYDKDFNNEADTPDNFQSRRPNTSFCFLDIRSPGLGDTAMYLCATSAASQETQYFGPGTRLLVL.

The chain is built from TRBV12-2 and TRBJ2-7; the table calls TRBD2, which could not be checked here. TRBV12-2 is deemed a pseudogene. CDR3 size: 14 residues. The CDR3 is CASRPAGGRNEQYF. In DNA, the CDR3 is TGTGCAAGTCGCCCAGCCGGGGGGCGGAACGAGCAGTACTTC.

The rearrangement uses TRBV5-4 and TRBJ1-2; possible D gene TRBD1, 6 bases. CDR3 size: 14 residues. V was shortened by 2 bases and J by 3 bases, with 11 bases between the two germline ends. Germline CDR1 reads SGHNT; CDR2 reads YYREEE (reference sequence). The CDR3 DNA follows: TGTGCCAGCAGCTTCTGGGGGGCGGACTATGGCTACACCTTC. Translation: CASSFWGADYGYTF. The full variable domain, with the rest looked up from reference TRBV5-4 and TRBJ1-2, is ETGVTQSPTHLIKTRGQQVTLRCSSQSGHNTVSWYQQALGQGPQFIFQYYREEENGRGNFPPRFSGLQFPNYSSELNVNALELDDSALYLCASSFWGADYGYTFGSGTRLTVV.

In this sample, this clone turned up a few times. The chain couples TRBV29-1 to TRBJ2-5; TRBD1 aligns across 7 bases. In germline, CDR1 is SQVTM, CDR2 ANQGSEA. Trimming cost V 6 bases and J 3 bases; bases outside gene matches: 4. The length of the CDR3 is 12 residues. In nucleotides, the CDR3 is TGCAGCGTGTGGGGGACAGAAGAGACCCAGTACTTC. Its protein product is CSVWGTEETQYF.

This chain links TRBV2 with TRBJ2-7; D is tentatively TRBD1 or TRBD2 (5 bases each). CDR1 and CDR2 from the germline V gene are SNHLY and FYNNEI. This CDR3 region has 14 residues. The ends were cut back, 7 bases at V and 4 bases at J, with 17 bases in the middle. The CDR3: CASTTGTTAYEQYF. The CDR3 coding sequence is TGTGCCAGCACTACCGGGACGACCGCATACGAGCAGTACTTC.

The gene calls are TRBV4-1 and TRBJ2-5; D call uncertain. The CDR3 covers 15 residues. Trimming cost V 1 base and J 1 base, with 10 bases left between them. Per the germline V gene, CDR1 is MGHRA and CDR2 is YSYEKL. The CDR3 DNA reads TGCGCCAGCAGCCAAGTAGGGAATCTCCAAGAGACCCAGTACTTC. Protein: CASSQVGNLQETQYF.

V is TRBV18 and J is TRBJ2-1; no clear D gene. The length of the CDR3 is 11 residues. V shed 5 bases and J shed 7 bases, with 6 bases lying between them. CDR1 and CDR2 (germline): KGHSH, LQKENI. The CDR3 sequence is CASSYTNEQFF. The CDR3 bases are TGTGCCAGCTCATACACAAATGAGCAGTTCTTC.

This chain connects TRBV28 to TRBJ2-2; TRBD1 might be the D (6 bases). Germline V lookup: CDR1 MDHEN, CDR2 SYDVKM. The CDR3 is 14 amino acids. V was shortened by 7 bases and J by 1 base, with 10 bases between the two germline ends. CDR3 residues: CASTLTGNTGELFF. The CDR3 DNA reads as TGTGCCAGCACCTTGACAGGGAACACCGGGGAGCTGTTTTTT.

This clone was recorded only once. The rearrangement uses TRBV5-1 and TRBJ2-5; tentatively, D is TRBD2 (5 bases). The germline V gene encodes CDR1 SGHRS and CDR2 YFSETQ. V was shortened by 0 bases and J by 14 bases, with 11 bases between the two germline ends. The CDR3 totals 11 residues. CDR3 DNA sequence: TGCGCCAGCAGCTTGGGGGCGGACTCTTACTTC. It is translated as CASSLGADSYF.

This rearrangement joins TRBV28 to TRBJ2-3, with 7 positions matching TRBD2. The CDR3 covers 15 residues. Germline CDR1 MDHEN, CDR2 SYDVKM. The J segment lost 0 bases and the V segment lost 4 bases, leaving 4 bases of the junction unmatched. The DNA of the CDR3 is TGTGCCAGCAGTTCGCGAGCGGGAAGCACAGATACGCAGTATTTT. This encodes CASSSRAGSTDTQYF.

This chain links TRBV7-2 with TRBJ2-2; tentatively, D is TRBD2 (6 bases). The CDR3 is made up of 16 amino acids. CDR1 and CDR2 (germline): SGHTA, FQGNSA. Deletions cut 4 bases from V and 7 bases from J, with 19 bases between. DNA of the CDR3: TGTGCCAGCAGCTCGACGCGGGTAGCGGTAGTCGGGGAGCTGTTTTTT. It translates to CASSSTRVAVVGELFF.

V and J are TRBV9 and TRBJ2-3, with D perhaps assigned TRBD1 or TRBD2 (5 bases each). Trimming shortened V by 4 bases and J by 0 bases, and 12 bases separated the two germline ends. Germline V CDR1 and CDR2: SGDLS, YYNGEE. CDR3 size: 15 residues. CDR3 sequence: CASSSGTTSTDTQYF. As DNA, the CDR3 is TGTGCCAGCAGCTCCGGGACGACCAGCACAGATACGCAGTATTTT.

The chain recombines TRBV15 with TRBJ1-2; D is undetermined. Germline CDR1 LNHNV, CDR2 YYDKDF (reference sequence). The CDR3 length is 14 residues. Trimming removed 3 bases from V and 0 bases from J, with 8 bases in between. The CDR3 region has the DNA TGTGCCACCAGCAGGGCCAGTACTAACTATGGCTACACCTTC. Translating gives CATSRASTNYGYTF.